This is a list of T cell receptor beta chains from one sample in a study of T cell repertoires in cytomegalovirus infection. Each CDR3 protein gets one entry after TCRdb re-called the reads with MiXCR. The profile covers about 830,000 distinct CDR3 sequences, with over 25% appearing a single time and roughly 12% taken by the ten largest. What these receptors recognize is not known. The material sequenced was cultured CD8+ T cells from PBMCs, taken from culture after CMV antigen stimulation. The receptors were gathered from a human donor in good health (CMV status not recorded). Some clones in this sample may be carry-over from other donors' samples. The CDR3 runs from the conserved cysteine through the conserved F or W. The D gene is left open where the match is weak. The size entry is marked missing in some rows and otherwise reads once, few, many or a size class.

cdr3_length d_call clone_size j_call v_call cdr3_nt cdr3_aa
15 TRBD1 few TRBJ1-1 TRBV27 TGTGCCAGCAGTCCCCCACAGGGGAGGAGTACTGAAGCTTTCTTT CASSPPQGRSTEAFF
16 . many TRBJ2-5 TRBV7-9 TGTGCCAGCAGCTTCAGCCCCGGGGTAGGGCAAGAGACCCAGTACTTC CASSFSPGVGQETQYF
13 TRBD1 many TRBJ1-1 TRBV12-3/TRBV12-4 TGTGCCAGCAGTCCCCCTGGACAGGGGGAAGCTTTCTTT CASSPPGQGEAFF
15 . few TRBJ1-4 TRBV7-8 TGTGCCAGCAGCGCCCGGAAGGGCTCTAATGAAAAACTGTTTTTT CASSARKGSNEKLFF
16 TRBD1 . TRBJ1-2 TRBV19 TGTGCCAGTAATGACAAGACAGGGTCGTTTCTCTCTGGCTACACCTTC CASNDKTGSFLSGYTF
18 TRBD1 few TRBJ1-6 TRBV5-4 TGTGCCAGCAGCCGCCGTTTAATGCCGGGACAGTATAATTCACCCCTCCACTTT CASSRRLMPGQYNSPLHF
15 TRBD2 . TRBJ2-3 TRBV6-2/TRBV6-3 TGTGCCAGCGGCCTAGCGGGGAGAAGCACAGATACGCAGTATTTT CASGLAGRSTDTQYF
17 TRBD2 . TRBJ2-1 TRBV7-2 TGTGCCAGCAGCTTACAGACTAGCGGGGGGGGAGGGAATGAGCAGTTCTTC CASSLQTSGGGGNEQFF
14 TRBD2 . TRBJ2-1 TRBV7-6 TGTGCCACCCAACTAGCGGGGGTCCACAATGAGCAGTTCTTC CATQLAGVHNEQFF
14 . . TRBJ1-1 TRBV7-2 TGTGCCAGCAGCTTAGTTGAGGGGCGTACTGAAGCTTTCTTT CASSLVEGRTEAFF
15 . few TRBJ2-3 TRBV12-3/TRBV12-4 TGTGCCAGCAGTATGCACCCCAAGGCCCCAGATACGCAGTATTTT CASSMHPKAPDTQYF
13 TRBD1 . TRBJ1-5 TRBV19 TGTGCCAGTAGCGTACAGGGGAATCAGCCCCAGCATTTT CASSVQGNQPQHF
19 . many TRBJ2-1 TRBV7-8 TGTGCCAGCAGCTTAGCGAGGAGAGGTAGACATCCCACCTACAATGAGCAGTTCTTC CASSLARRGRHPTYNEQFF
14 . few TRBJ1-1 TRBV12-3/TRBV12-4 TGTGCCAGCAGTCCCGCCACGACAGTTACTGAAGCTTTCTTT CASSPATTVTEAFF
15 . few TRBJ2-5 TRBV4-3 TGCGCCAGCAGCCACCCCCAGAACGGTCAAGAGACCCAGTACTTC CASSHPQNGQETQYF
15 TRBD1 . TRBJ1-1 TRBV15 TGTGCCACCAGCAGCAACAGGGGGATGAACACTGAAGCTTTCTTT CATSSNRGMNTEAFF
15 . . TRBJ2-3 TRBV5-1 TGCGCCAGCAACCAGCCGGGGGTTCCCACAGATACGCAGTATTTT CASNQPGVPTDTQYF
14 . few TRBJ1-2 TRBV13 TGTGCCAGCAGCTTCGCCCCGGCGGCCTATGGCTACACCTTC CASSFAPAAYGYTF
16 . . TRBJ2-3 TRBV7-6 TGTGCCAGCAGCCCAGAGACAGGTTTCCACTCAGATACGCAGTATTTT CASSPETGFHSDTQYF
11 . once TRBJ1-1 TRBV10-1 TGCGCCTGTTCATCAGGGACTGAAGCTTTCTTT CACSSGTEAFF
15 TRBD1 . TRBJ1-5 TRBV7-6 TGTGCCAGCAGCTTAGGTGGACAGGGGGTTCAGCCCCAGCATTTT CASSLGGQGVQPQHF
13 . . TRBJ1-1 TRBV9 TGTGCCAGCAGAGGCATCTCGAACACTGAAGCTTTCTTT CASRGISNTEAFF
17 TRBD2 few TRBJ2-3 TRBV27 TGTGCCAGCAGTTCGACTAGCGGGGGGGCCGGTACAGATACGCAGTATTTT CASSSTSGGAGTDTQYF
12 . few TRBJ2-5 TRBV10-3 TGTGCCACCAGAAGGGGGGAAGAGACCCAGTACTTC CATRRGEETQYF
16 TRBD2 many TRBJ2-5 TRBV7-8 TGTGCCAGCAGCCGCGGCACTAGCGGGGGTCAAGAGACCCAGTACTTC CASSRGTSGGQETQYF
17 TRBD1 . TRBJ1-4 TRBV7-2 TGTGCCAGCAGCGAATGGGGACAGGGGGCTTCTAATGAAAAACTGTTTTTT CASSEWGQGASNEKLFF
12 . few TRBJ2-2 TRBV14 TGTGCCAGCACCCAAGGCCCCGGGGAGCTGTTTTTT CASTQGPGELFF
18 TRBD1 few TRBJ2-6 TRBV20-1 TGCAGTGCTAGAGATTACAGGGGGTCAAACTCTGGGGCCAACGTCCTGACTTTC CSARDYRGSNSGANVLTF
16 TRBD1 few TRBJ1-1 TRBV12-3/TRBV12-4 TGTGCCAGCAGTCCCTCACAGGGGCGACCGAACACTGAAGCTTTCTTT CASSPSQGRPNTEAFF